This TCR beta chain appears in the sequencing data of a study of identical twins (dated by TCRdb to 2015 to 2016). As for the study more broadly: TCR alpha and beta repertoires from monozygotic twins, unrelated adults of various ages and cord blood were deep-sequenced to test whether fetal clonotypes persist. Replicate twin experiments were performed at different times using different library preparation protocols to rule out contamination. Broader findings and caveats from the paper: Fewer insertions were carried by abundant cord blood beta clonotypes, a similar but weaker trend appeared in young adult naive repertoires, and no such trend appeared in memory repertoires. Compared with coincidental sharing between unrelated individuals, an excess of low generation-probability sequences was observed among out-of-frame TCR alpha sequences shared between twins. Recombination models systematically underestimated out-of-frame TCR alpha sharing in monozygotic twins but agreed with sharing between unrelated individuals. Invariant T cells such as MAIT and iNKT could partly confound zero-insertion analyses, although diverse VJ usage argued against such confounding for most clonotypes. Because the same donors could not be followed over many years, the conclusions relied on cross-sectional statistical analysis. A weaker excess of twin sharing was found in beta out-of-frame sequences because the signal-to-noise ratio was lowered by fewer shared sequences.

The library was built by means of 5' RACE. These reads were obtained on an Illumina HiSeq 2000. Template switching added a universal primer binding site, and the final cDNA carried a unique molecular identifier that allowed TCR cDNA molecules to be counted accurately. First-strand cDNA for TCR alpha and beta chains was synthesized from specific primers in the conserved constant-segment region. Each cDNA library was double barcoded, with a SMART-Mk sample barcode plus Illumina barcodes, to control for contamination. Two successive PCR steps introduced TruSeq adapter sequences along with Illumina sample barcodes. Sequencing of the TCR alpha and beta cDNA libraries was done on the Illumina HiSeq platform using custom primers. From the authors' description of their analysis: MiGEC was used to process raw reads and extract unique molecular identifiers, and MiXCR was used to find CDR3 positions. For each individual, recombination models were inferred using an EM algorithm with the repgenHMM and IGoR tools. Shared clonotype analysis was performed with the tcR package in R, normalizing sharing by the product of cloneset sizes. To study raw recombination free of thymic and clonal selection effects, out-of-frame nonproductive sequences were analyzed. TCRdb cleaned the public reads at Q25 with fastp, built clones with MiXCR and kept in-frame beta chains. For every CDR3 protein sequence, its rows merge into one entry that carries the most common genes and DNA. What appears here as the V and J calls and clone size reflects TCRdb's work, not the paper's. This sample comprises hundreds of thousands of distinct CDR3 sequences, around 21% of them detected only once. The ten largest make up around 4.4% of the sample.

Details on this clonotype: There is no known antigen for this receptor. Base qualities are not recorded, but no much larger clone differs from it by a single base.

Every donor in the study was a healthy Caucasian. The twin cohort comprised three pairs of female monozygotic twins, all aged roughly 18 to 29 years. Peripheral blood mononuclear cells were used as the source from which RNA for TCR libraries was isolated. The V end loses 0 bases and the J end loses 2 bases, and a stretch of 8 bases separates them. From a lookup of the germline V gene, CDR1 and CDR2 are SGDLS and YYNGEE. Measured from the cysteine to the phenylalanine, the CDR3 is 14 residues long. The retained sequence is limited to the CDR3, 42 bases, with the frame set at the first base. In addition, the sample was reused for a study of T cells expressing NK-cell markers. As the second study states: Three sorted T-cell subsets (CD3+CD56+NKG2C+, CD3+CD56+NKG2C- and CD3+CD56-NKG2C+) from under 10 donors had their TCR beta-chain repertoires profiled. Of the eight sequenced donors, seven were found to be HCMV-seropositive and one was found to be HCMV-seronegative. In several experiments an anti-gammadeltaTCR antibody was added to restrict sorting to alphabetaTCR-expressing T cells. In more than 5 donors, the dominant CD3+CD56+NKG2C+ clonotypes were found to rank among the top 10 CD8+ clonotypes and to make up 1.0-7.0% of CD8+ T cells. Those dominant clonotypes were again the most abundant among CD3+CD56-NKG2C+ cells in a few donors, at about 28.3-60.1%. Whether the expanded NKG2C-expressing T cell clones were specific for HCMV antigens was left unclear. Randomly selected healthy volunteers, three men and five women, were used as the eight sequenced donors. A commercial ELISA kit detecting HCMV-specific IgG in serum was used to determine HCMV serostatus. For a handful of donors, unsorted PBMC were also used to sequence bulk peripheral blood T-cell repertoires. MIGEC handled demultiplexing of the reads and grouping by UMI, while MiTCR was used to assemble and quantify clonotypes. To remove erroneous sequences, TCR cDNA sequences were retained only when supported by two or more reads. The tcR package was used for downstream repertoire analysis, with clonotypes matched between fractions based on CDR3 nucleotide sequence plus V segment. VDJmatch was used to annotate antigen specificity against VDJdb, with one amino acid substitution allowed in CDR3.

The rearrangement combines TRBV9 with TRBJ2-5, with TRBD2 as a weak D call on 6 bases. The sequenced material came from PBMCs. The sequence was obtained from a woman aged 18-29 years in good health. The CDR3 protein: CASSVGLVQETQYF. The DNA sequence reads TGTGCCAGCAGCGTAGGACTAGTACAAGAGACCCAGTACTTC.